The rows below give T cell receptor beta chains drawn from one sample of a study of blood T cell repertoires in COVID-19. Some clones are missing from TCRdb's copy, which holds only in-frame ones; the method was immunoSEQ multiplex PCR. The sample has approximately 97,000 clones; around 87% are singletons. The sequencing input was peripheral blood. These TCRs come from a man aged 50-60 years with active or convalescent COVID-19. Both conserved end residues are part of each CDR3. For some rows the clone size is stated as once, few or many, or as a class when expanded; others skip it.

v_call,clone_size,j_call,cdr3_aa
TRBV6-4,NA,TRBJ1-5,CDRVWQAGIQPQHF
TRBV7-9,NA,TRBJ2-4,CASSPLTGSKNIQYF
TRBV28,NA,TRBJ1-6,CASSPPIDGSPLHF
TRBV15,NA,TRBJ2-2,CATKEGGQGIVGELFF
TRBV5-1,NA,TRBJ2-3,CASRYGYGFTDTQYF
TRBV19,NA,TRBJ1-1,CASSSHRVRGTEAFF
TRBV7-2,NA,TRBJ1-5,CASSTHRGQGPNQPQHF
TRBV30,NA,TRBJ2-7,CAWNPGQASYEQYF
TRBV10-1,NA,TRBJ1-5,CASSQGQGNQPQHF
TRBV3-1/TRBV3-2,NA,TRBJ1-1,CASSQDGASEAFF
TRBV10-3,NA,TRBJ1-5,CATRGGRENQPQHF
TRBV28,once,TRBJ1-5,CAAGGQGNSNQPQHF
TRBV6-5,few,TRBJ2-3,CASSTSTSTDTQYF
TRBV12-3/TRBV12-4,NA,TRBJ1-1,CASSLGTDTEAFF
TRBV6-6,NA,TRBJ1-3,CASSGTSSGNTIYF
TRBV6-1,NA,TRBJ1-4,CASSEAMAALEKLFF
TRBV6-1,few,TRBJ1-1,CASSEPGQGLVEAFF
TRBV7-2,NA,TRBJ2-1,CASLSGGANEQFF
TRBV28,NA,TRBJ2-3,CASAAGGGDTQYF
TRBV4-3,NA,TRBJ2-7,CASSQGPGQGFYEQYF
TRBV10-2,NA,TRBJ1-1,CASSDYDRGTEAFF
TRBV15,NA,TRBJ1-1,CATSRDSWAGWTEAFF
TRBV24-1,NA,TRBJ1-5,CATSDLHREKYSNQPQHF
TRBV27,NA,TRBJ2-2,CASSSLAGGPFTGELFF
TRBV5-4,NA,TRBJ1-4,CASSLDQGSNEKLFF
TRBV3-1/TRBV3-2,NA,TRBJ1-2,CATAGGNYGYTF
TRBV14,NA,TRBJ2-5,CASSQVGGLETQYF
TRBV5-1,few,TRBJ1-2,CASSVGQGKSYTF
TRBV19,few,TRBJ2-5,CASSSGQGAETQYF
TRBV6-1,NA,TRBJ1-3,CASSEVQGGTGNTIYF
TRBV9,NA,TRBJ1-5,CASSVGTGDSNQPQHF
TRBV7-6,once,TRBJ1-5,CASSLFDRGTNQPQHF
TRBV3-1/TRBV3-2,once,TRBJ1-2,CASSNQRGSYGYTF
TRBV28,NA,TRBJ2-7,CASSLTGNYEQYF
TRBV6-5,NA,TRBJ1-5,CASRNGQGNQPQHF
TRBV6-5,NA,TRBJ2-5,CASSYSQGLQETQYF
TRBV5-1,NA,TRBJ2-7,CASQVSISSYEQYF
TRBV11-2,once,TRBJ2-1,CASSVGTGGNHEQFF
TRBV19,NA,TRBJ2-7,CASSIVAGDYEQYF
TRBV5-1,once,TRBJ1-2,CASSLRDGTGIYGYTF
TRBV10-3,NA,TRBJ2-4,CAISTGQGLEAKNIQYF
TRBV3-1/TRBV3-2,few,TRBJ1-1,CASSQETANTEAFF
TRBV27,NA,TRBJ1-5,CASSLSGSEQPQHF
TRBV10-3,few,TRBJ1-3,CALGEASSGNTIYF
TRBV28,NA,TRBJ2-3,CASSFLQTGAPSTDTQYF
TRBV5-1,NA,TRBJ1-1,CASSLLGQGGAEAFF
TRBV7-9,NA,TRBJ2-7,CASSLKEGAGEQYF
TRBV6-1,NA,TRBJ1-3,CATSGQTNSGNTIYF
TRBV10-1,NA,TRBJ2-7,CAILTVTREQYF
TRBV3-1/TRBV3-2,few,TRBJ2-5,CASSKGLAGETQYF
TRBV7-9,NA,TRBJ1-5,CASSLGQNNQPQHF
TRBV21-1,NA,TRBJ1-1,CASSKGRARGGGFMNTEAFF
TRBV19,NA,TRBJ2-7,CASGRGGTAYEQYF
TRBV5-1,once,TRBJ2-5,CASRMTTGQETQYF
TRBV7-2,NA,TRBJ2-3,CASSLNPGTDTQYF
TRBV19,NA,TRBJ1-1,CASTQQRNTEAFF
TRBV7-9,NA,TRBJ2-5,CASSPWRETQYF
TRBV18,NA,TRBJ2-1,CASSREGGVSYNEQFF
TRBV24-1,NA,TRBJ2-3,CATSAAPGQGRRPDTQYF
TRBV5-1,NA,TRBJ2-3,CASSLGADTDTQYF